This T cell receptor (beta chain) was documented in a study of CD8 T cells in Susac syndrome. A quantity of about 0.45 to 1 ug RNA underwent reverse transcription using random hexamers. TCRdb re-derived calls from the immunoSEQ multiplex PCR reads in MiXCR, one entry per CDR3 protein. The top ten clones hold around 0.5% of a sample with 100,000 to 150,000 distinct CDR3 sequences, around 85% of them seen once. The V end lost 5 bases, the J end lost 1 base, and 15 bases lay between the germline ends. The CDR3 sequence is 16 residues long. The germline CDR1 and CDR2 sequences are MNHEY and SMNVEV (reference sequence).

The sequence was obtained from a human donor with multiple sclerosis. Sequencing input: CD8+ T cells from PBMCs. The chain carries TRBV27 and TRBJ2-1, with a tentative D call TRBD2 (6 bases). The CDR3 loop reads CASSPDLGTSYNEQFF. As DNA, the CDR3 is TGTGCCAGCAGTCCCGACCTGGGGACTTCCTACAATGAGCAGTTCTTC.